What follows are 15 T cell receptor beta chains derived from one specimen sequenced in a study of beta chain features in type 1 diabetes. Sequenced material consisted of expressed TCRB transcripts (all of the isolated RNA was reverse transcribed). Libraries were prepared by immunoSEQ multiplex PCR; TCRdb keeps only in-frame clonotypes and omits some of them. This repertoire shows about 290,000 clones, about 8% found once; its top ten account for under 1.3%. The sequenced material came from central memory CD4+ T cells from blood. The receptors come from a woman between 18 and 29 years old in good health.

This clone was seen only a few times. V gene TRBV15 combines with J gene TRBJ1-1; unclear D gene. Germline CDR1 and CDR2: LNHNV and YYDKDF (reference sequence). The CDR3 consists of 14 residues. Trimming cost V 4 bases and J 4 bases, with 13 bases left between them. The CDR3 DNA sequence: TGTGCCACCAGCAACGGAGGGATGGGCACTGAAGCTTTCTTT. Its translation: CATSNGGMGTEAFF.

This clone was seen a few times. V and J are TRBV7-2 and TRBJ2-6; D not resolved. V was pared by 10 bases and J by 0 bases, with 7 bases between. Germline V lookup: CDR1 SGHTA, CDR2 FQGNSA. The CDR3 has 13 amino acids. CDR3 nucleotides: TGTGCCACCGATAACTCTGGGGCCAACGTCCTGACTTTC. It encodes CATDNSGANVLTF.

This clone was found many times. The CDR3 DNA is TGTGCCAGCAGCGTGTGGACTCAATCCTACGAGCAGTACGTC. Encoded protein: CASSVWTQSYEQYV. The rearrangement joins TRBV9 to TRBJ2-7, with a weak D call TRBD2 (5 bases). The CDR3 sequence is 14 residues long. The V end was cut by 2 bases, the J end by 1 base, with 10 bases between. The V gene's germline CDR1 is SGDLS and CDR2 YYNGEE.

Comment on this clone: The sample contains more than one DNA sequence encoding this CDR3. In nucleotides, the CDR3 is TGCGCCAGCAGCTTGGGTGGCAGAGATACGCAGTATTTT. Translating it yields CASSLGGRDTQYF. The chain links TRBV5-1 to TRBJ2-3; no clear D gene. Germline V lookup: CDR1 SGHRS, CDR2 YFSETQ. The V gene lost 0 bases and the J gene lost 5 bases, with 7 bases spanning the gap. The CDR3 spans 13 residues. The full variable domain, its missing parts supplied by reference TRBV5-1 and TRBJ2-3, is KAGVTQTPRYLIKTRGQQVTLSCSPISGHRSVSWYQQTPGQGLQFLFEYFSETQRNKGNFPGRFSGRQFSNSRSEMNVSTLELGDSALYLCASSLGGRDTQYFGPGTRLTVL.

This chain connects TRBV29-1 to TRBJ2-2; D perhaps matches TRBD2 (5 bases). Germline loops: CDR1 SQVTM, CDR2 ANQGSEA. The V end lost 8 bases, the J end lost 1 base, and 8 bases lay between the germline ends. This CDR3 contains 12 residues. The CDR3 DNA reads as TGCAGCTGCGGACTGAACACCGGGGAGCTGTTTTTT. Translation gives CSCGLNTGELFF.

The chain joins TRBV15 to TRBJ2-7; D may be TRBD1 (6 bases). CDR3 length equals 15 residues. Germline V lookup: CDR1 LNHNV, CDR2 YYDKDF (reference sequence). Trimming stripped 4 bases from V and 0 bases from J, with 13 bases between. The CDR3 region has the DNA TGTGCCACCAGCAAGGGGGACGGGTACTCCTACGAGCAGTACTTC. This gives the protein CATSKGDGYSYEQYF.

This clone appeared a few times. The chain uses TRBV7-2 and TRBJ2-1; perhaps TRBD2 as D (6 bases). The length of the CDR3 is 15 residues. Germline loops: CDR1 SGHTA, CDR2 FQGNSA. V was trimmed by 4 bases and J by 5 bases, leaving 15 bases between them. The CDR3 sequence is CASSSGAGTHNEQFF. The DNA of the CDR3 is TGTGCCAGCAGCTCGGGTGCGGGAACACACAATGAGCAGTTCTTC.

This clone was seen only a few times. The gene calls are TRBV5-1 and TRBJ2-2, with TRBD2 matching 8 bases. The CDR3 spans 15 residues. After removal of 1 base from V and 4 bases from J, the junction contained 3 bases not matched to a gene. The V gene's germline CDR1 is SGHRS and CDR2 YFSETQ. The CDR3 sequence: CASSLTSGATGELFF. DNA for the CDR3: TGCGCCAGCAGCTTGACTAGCGGTGCCACCGGGGAGCTGTTTTTT. Drawing the rest from reference TRBV5-1 and TRBJ2-2, the complete variable domain is KAGVTQTPRYLIKTRGQQVTLSCSPISGHRSVSWYQQTPGQGLQFLFEYFSETQRNKGNFPGRFSGRQFSNSRSEMNVSTLELGDSALYLCASSLTSGATGELFFGEGSRLTVL.

The sample holds one count of this clone. The chain joins TRBV5-1 to TRBJ2-3; possible D gene TRBD2, 5 bases. V was cut by 4 bases and J by 0 bases, with 12 bases left in between. This CDR3 comprises 15 residues. Germline CDR1 SGHRS, CDR2 YFSETQ. CDR3: CASSLFAGSTDTQYF. In DNA, the CDR3 is TGCGCCAGCAGCCTGTTTGCGGGCAGCACAGATACGCAGTATTTT.

This rearrangement joins TRBV4-3 to TRBJ1-2, with unresolved D. Germline-derived CDR1 and CDR2 are LGHNA and YSLEER. This CDR3 spans 15 amino acids. V was trimmed by 2 bases and J by 7 bases, leaving 17 bases between them. The CDR3 coding sequence is TGCGCCAGCAGCCAAAATCTGGTGTCCCTCGGTGGCTACACCTTC. Translating it yields CASSQNLVSLGGYTF.

J is TRBJ2-1 and V is TRBV7-2; 8 nucleotides line up with TRBD2. Germline loops: CDR1 SGHTA, CDR2 FQGNSA. The CDR3 runs to 15 residues. V dropped 2 bases and J dropped 5; count of bases not matched to a gene: 5. The DNA of the CDR3 is TGTGCCAGCAGCTTAAGCGGGGGAATCAACAATGAGCAGTTCTTC. It codes for CASSLSGGINNEQFF.

This sequence joins TRBV30 and TRBJ2-5, with TRBD1 matching over 8 bases. This CDR3 is built from 12 residues. Germline CDR1 reads GTSNPN; CDR2 reads SVGIG (reference sequence). After removal of 5 bases from V and 1 base from J, the junction contained 0 bases not matched to a gene. CDR3 DNA: TGTGCCTGGGGACAGGGCCAAGAGACCCAGTACTTC. Its translation: CAWGQGQETQYF. Full variable domain (missing parts from reference TRBV30 and TRBJ2-5): SQTIHQWPATLVQPVGSPLSLECTVEGTSNPNLYWYRQAAGRGLQLLFYSVGIGQISSEVPQNLSASRPQDRQFILSSKKLLLSDSGFYLCAWGQGQETQYFGPGTRLLVL.

The table lists this clone with many counts. The V call is TRBV15, the J call TRBJ1-6; 8 bases agree with TRBD1. This CDR3 contains 14 residues. Germline loops: CDR1 LNHNV, CDR2 YYDKDF (reference sequence). Trimming at V came to 8 bases and at J to 7 bases, leaving 7 bases not matched to a gene. The CDR3 here is CATCKDRENSPLHF. The CDR3 region has the DNA TGTGCCACCTGCAAGGACAGGGAGAATTCACCCCTCCACTTT.

The rearrangement joins TRBV5-6 to TRBJ1-4, with no clear D. V was trimmed by 4 bases and J by 7 bases, leaving 8 bases between them. Germline V gives CDR1 SGHDT, CDR2 YYEEEE. The CDR3 totals 12 residues. CDR3 sequence: CASSLDREKLFF. CDR3 sequence (DNA): TGTGCCAGCAGCCTGGATCGTGAAAAACTGTTTTTT.

V gene TRBV9 combines with J gene TRBJ2-2; perhaps TRBD1 as D (6 bases). Germline loops: CDR1 SGDLS, CDR2 YYNGEE. Trimming took 2 bases from V and 0 from J, leaving 11 bases between them. This CDR3 region has 16 residues. CDR3 nucleotide sequence: TGTGCCAGCAGCGTTCCTGGGGGCTCGAACACCGGGGAGCTGTTTTTT. Encoded protein: CASSVPGGSNTGELFF. Full variable domain (remainder filled in from reference TRBV9 and TRBJ2-2): DSGVTQTPKHLITATGQRVTLRCSPRSGDLSVYWYQQSLDQGLQFLIQYYNGEERAKGNILERFSAQQFPDLHSELNLSSLELGDSALYFCASSVPGGSNTGELFFGEGSRLTVL.